These 11 T cell receptor beta chains share one sample of origin, sequenced in a study of identical twins (dated by TCRdb to between 2015 and 2016). Libraries were built with 5' RACE. Sequenced using an Illumina HiSeq 2000. Using fastp at Q25 and MiXCR, TCRdb reprocessed the public reads and kept productive beta chains. Every distinct CDR3 protein forms one entry, paired with its most common genes and DNA. Counted in this sample were some 190,000 distinct CDR3 sequences; around a sixth of them appeared once. The ten largest clonotypes hold 40% of the sample. This same sample was also taken into another study, of T cells expressing NK-cell markers.

The sample taken for sequencing was CD8+ T cells sorted from blood. The receptor set was obtained from a woman in her late teens or twenties in good health.

This chain uses TRBV9 with TRBJ1-3; 7 bases are shared with TRBD1. The CDR3 has 17 amino acids. Trimming removed 2 bases from V and 1 base from J; junction bases left unmatched: 9. Germline V CDR1 and CDR2: SGDLS, YYNGEE. As DNA, the CDR3 is TGTGCCAGCAGCGTCTTCCACAGGGGAGCATCTGGAAACACCATATATTTT. Translation gives CASSVFHRGASGNTIYF.

This clonotype has more than one count but fewer than ten. The chain recombines TRBV14 with TRBJ2-1; D remains ambiguous. The germline gives CDR1 SGHDN, CDR2 FVKESK. The CDR3 is 16 amino acids. Trimming stripped 1 base from V and 5 bases from J, with 15 bases between. The CDR3 is CASSQGPQLANNEQFF. CDR3 DNA: TGTGCCAGCAGCCAAGGTCCCCAGTTAGCTAACAATGAGCAGTTCTTC.

The gene calls are TRBV6-5 and TRBJ2-3; TRBD1 is a possible D gene (5 bases). Germline V CDR1 and CDR2: MNHEY, SVGAGI. Trimming left V 1 base short and J 8 bases short, with 16 bases between. This CDR3 comprises 15 residues. Here the CDR3 DNA reads TGTGCCAGCAGTTACTGGTTAGGGGCCGTTGGTACGCAGTATTTT. It encodes CASSYWLGAVGTQYF.

The table lists this clonotype with a few counts. The rearrangement links TRBV29-1 to TRBJ2-3; no definite D call. The CDR3 length is 10 residues. With 7 bases removed from V and 2 bases from J, the gap between germline ends came to 4 bases. CDR1 is SQVTM, CDR2 ANQGSEA, per germline. CDR3 sequence: CSATTDTQYF. CDR3 DNA: TGCAGCGCCACCACAGATACGCAGTATTTT.

This clonotype was seen a few times. V gene TRBV7-7 combines with J gene TRBJ2-1; D remains unclear. V was cut by 1 base and J by 3 bases, with 13 bases left in between. Germline CDR1 and CDR2: SSHAT and FNYEAQ (reference sequence). There are 16 residues in the CDR3. For the CDR3, the DNA is TGTGCCAGCAGCTTAGTGTGGGTAGCAGACTACAATGAGCAGTTCTTC. Translating gives CASSLVWVADYNEQFF.

This clonotype came up a few times. The CDR3 reads CASRGPGQGNSPLHF. The CDR3, as DNA: TGTGCCAGCAGAGGCCCGGGACAAGGCAATTCACCCCTCCACTTT. The chain carries TRBV12-3 or TRBV12-4 and TRBJ1-6, with D tentatively TRBD1 (6 bases). This CDR3 is 15 amino acids long. Between the trimmed V and J ends, which lost 6 bases and 7 bases, there was a span of 16 bases.

This clonotype was recorded a few times. The rearrangement uses TRBV6-1 and TRBJ2-2; TRBD2 aligns across 8 bases. V lost 7 bases to trimming and J lost 6 bases; unmatched junction nucleotides: 7. CDR3 length equals 14 residues. The germline CDR1 and CDR2 sequences are MNHNS and SASEGT. The CDR3 is CASNVAGRPGELFF. The CDR3, as DNA: TGTGCCAGCAATGTAGCGGGAAGGCCCGGGGAGCTGTTTTTT.

This clonotype was recorded a few times. CDR3 bases: TGTGCCAGCCATCCAGTTCTGGGCAATGAGCAGTTCTTC. Amino acids: CASHPVLGNEQFF. This chain joins TRBV6-1 and TRBJ2-1; D gene unclear. V was trimmed by 8 bases and J by 6 bases, leaving 14 bases between them. Germline V gene data show CDR1 as MNHNS and CDR2 as SASEGT. This CDR3 comprises 13 residues.

The chain uses TRBV20-1 and TRBJ2-4, with D unclear. This CDR3 is 12 amino acids long. The germline V gene encodes CDR1 DFQATT and CDR2 SNEGSKA (reference sequence). V was trimmed by 4 bases and J by 3 bases, leaving 7 bases between them. The CDR3 coding sequence is TGCAGTGCTACGAATTACAAAAACATTCAGTACTTC. Its translation is CSATNYKNIQYF.

This clonotype occurred a few times. The J gene is TRBJ2-2, the V gene TRBV12-3 or TRBV12-4; D gene uncertain. Trimming cost V 4 bases and J 1 base, with 10 bases left between them. The CDR3 spans 15 residues. CDR3 residues: CASSSHTENTGELFF. CDR3 sequence (DNA): TGTGCCAGCAGTTCCCATACAGAGAACACCGGGGAGCTGTTTTTT.

This clonotype was observed a handful of times. This chain joins TRBV7-9 and TRBJ2-7; no clear D gene. The V gene's germline CDR1 is SEHNR and CDR2 FQNEAQ (reference sequence). Trimming left V 1 base short and J 2 bases short, with 18 bases between. CDR3 length: 17 amino acids. CDR3 nucleotides: TGTGCCAGCAGCTTAGGGAAATTGGCGCGCACAGCCTACGAGCAGTACTTC. This gives the protein CASSLGKLARTAYEQYF.